This T cell receptor beta chain was identified in a study of blood T cells in healthy people across ages. With a J-beta primer mix and a sample-barcoded 5' primer, a second PCR ran roughly 6 to 12 cycles. Sequencing of every sample gave 3 million or more CDR3-containing paired-end reads. MiXCR, run by TCRdb on the 5' RACE reads, gives a single entry per CDR3 protein. The sample includes about 1.6 million distinct CDR3 sequences, about 31% of them seen just once. Collection of around 10 milliliters of peripheral blood was performed for each donor. The CDR3 runs to 16 residues. From germline, CDR1 is SGHVS and CDR2 FNYEAQ. Trimming cost V 5 bases and J 0 bases; bases outside gene matches: 10.

Specimen: blood. The genes are TRBV7-6 and TRBJ2-7, with TRBD1 identical over 7 bases. The receptor's source is a woman aged 25-40 years in good health. This chain's CDR3 is CASSPTLRDSSYEQYF. The CDR3 DNA is TGTGCCAGCAGCCCCACCCTTAGGGACAGCTCCTACGAGCAGTACTTC.